One T cell receptor (beta chain) is described in this entry. What it binds is not known. The method was immunoSEQ multiplex PCR; TCRdb's version includes in-frame clones alone and lacks a portion of them. This table holds roughly 66,000 clones, over 80% found once. These data are taken from a study of radiotherapy plus CTLA-4 blockade in lung cancer. Overall study results and limits: There was expansion of tumor-derived TCR clones in blood after radiotherapy plus ipilimumab.

Germline CDR1 and CDR2: SGHRS and YFSETQ. The length of the CDR3 is 16 residues. V was clipped by 4 bases and J by 7 bases; unmatched bases: 10. The sample was peripheral blood, taken from a patient treated with radiotherapy plus ipilimumab. The chain is built from TRBV5-1 and TRBJ2-1; 11 nucleotides line up with TRBD2. This receptor was obtained from a human donor with non-small cell lung cancer who had a partial response to radiotherapy plus ipilimumab. The CDR3 protein is CASSLISGRALNEQFF. The CDR3 DNA sequence: TGCGCCAGCAGCCTGATTAGCGGGAGGGCCTTAAATGAGCAGTTCTTC.